The 19 T cell receptor beta chains given below trace back to one sample, sequenced in a study of blood T cell repertoires in COVID-19. The method was immunoSEQ multiplex PCR; TCRdb's version includes in-frame clones alone and lacks a portion of them. The sample includes hundreds of thousands of clones, roughly nine tenths seen only once; the top ten take approximately 2.5%. The sequenced sample consisted of PBMCs or T cells enriched from blood (not recorded which). These receptors all come from a man in his fifties or sixties who had recovered from COVID-19.

V and J are TRBV5-1 and TRBJ2-3; 16 bases agree with TRBD2. Germline loops: CDR1 SGHRS, CDR2 YFSETQ. CDR3 length equals 18 residues. The J segment lost 0 bases and the V segment lost 2 bases, leaving 3 bases of the junction unmatched. CDR3 sequence reads: CASSFGGLAGGSTDTQYF. The CDR3 nucleotides are TGCGCCAGCAGCTTTGGGGGACTAGCGGGAGGGAGCACAGATACGCAGTATTTT.

The V and J genes are TRBV9 and TRBJ2-7; 7 nucleotides align to TRBD1. V shed 0 bases, J shed 6 bases, and the junction held 9 bases outside the gene matches. This CDR3 comprises 15 residues. Per germline, CDR1 SGDLS and CDR2 YYNGEE. As DNA, the CDR3 is TGTGCCAGCAGCGTAGAGTGGACAGGTGTCGGCGAGCAGTACTTC. It encodes CASSVEWTGVGEQYF.

The chain couples TRBV3-1 (or the pseudogene TRBV3-2) to TRBJ1-1; the D gene is possibly TRBD1 (5 bases). The CDR3 is made up of 12 amino acids. Germline CDR1 reads LGHDT; CDR2 reads YNNKEL (reference sequence). The V end was cut by 1 base, the J end by 8 bases, with 8 bases between. CDR3 DNA: TGTGCCAGCAGCCAAGTTCGGACAGAAGCTTTCTTT. Translation gives CASSQVRTEAFF.

This clone was seen once. The chain carries TRBV7-3 and TRBJ2-2; 7 nucleotides match TRBD2. CDR1 is SGHTA and CDR2 is FQGTGA in the germline V gene. The V gene end was trimmed by 2 bases and the J gene end by 4 bases; junction bases not matched to a gene: 7. The CDR3 length is 16 residues. The CDR3 reads CASSLPAGDLTGELFF. In nucleotides, the CDR3 is TGTGCCAGCAGCTTACCCGCGGGGGACCTCACCGGGGAGCTGTTTTTT.

The chain uses TRBV12-3 or TRBV12-4 and TRBJ1-1; D is uncertain. Trimming left V 3 bases short and J 7 bases short, with 12 bases between. The CDR3 spans 13 residues. In nucleotides, the CDR3 is TGTGCCAGCAGTTTCCTGGGAGTTGGTGAAGCTTTCTTT. Its translation: CASSFLGVGEAFF.

The rearrangement joins TRBV4-2 to TRBJ2-7, with 9 bases lining up with TRBD2. Germline V gene sequence: CDR1 LGHNA, CDR2 YNFKEQ. J lost 1 base, V lost 1 base, and 5 bases had no gene match. This CDR3 has 16 amino acids. The CDR3 loop reads CASSQGLAGSSYEQYF. The CDR3 nucleotides are TGTGCCAGCAGCCAAGGGCTAGCGGGAAGTTCCTACGAGCAGTACTTC.

The chain joins TRBV2 to TRBJ1-6, with D uncertain. The germline V and J ends were trimmed by 3 bases and 3 bases, with 12 bases remaining between them. CDR1 and CDR2 (germline): SNHLY, FYNNEI. The CDR3 has 16 amino acids. CDR3 in amino acids: CASSDSLGLYNSPLHF. DNA of the CDR3: TGTGCCAGCAGTGACAGTTTGGGCCTCTATAATTCACCCCTCCACTTT.

The gene calls are TRBV2 and TRBJ2-2, with D perhaps matching TRBD1 (5 bases). V shed 7 bases and J shed 4 bases, with 16 bases lying between them. Germline V gene sequence: CDR1 SNHLY, CDR2 FYNNEI. The CDR3 totals 15 residues. CDR3: CASKSETGATGELFF. The CDR3 DNA is TGTGCCAGCAAAAGCGAGACTGGGGCCACCGGGGAGCTGTTTTTT.

The chain joins TRBV6-5 to TRBJ1-2; D is undetermined. Germline V CDR1 and CDR2: MNHEY, SVGAGI. Trimming stripped 10 bases from V and 7 bases from J, with 16 bases between. The CDR3 spans 12 residues. The CDR3 is CATADPGPGYTF. CDR3 nucleotides: TGTGCCACCGCAGATCCAGGCCCTGGCTACACCTTC.

The genes are TRBV7-2 and TRBJ2-1; 8 bases align to TRBD2. The CDR3 is made up of 15 amino acids. The junction had 7 bases not matched to a gene; V was cut back by 5 bases and J by 4 bases. CDR1 and CDR2 from the germline V gene are SGHTA and FQGNSA. CDR3 loop: CASSKRGGGYNEQFF. The CDR3 DNA follows: TGTGCCAGCAGCAAACGGGGGGGCGGATACAATGAGCAGTTCTTC.

This chain links TRBV27 with TRBJ1-5; D uncertain. V was shortened by 8 bases and J by 0 bases, with 14 bases between the two germline ends. This CDR3 has 15 residues. Per the germline V gene, CDR1 is MNHEY and CDR2 is SMNVEV (reference sequence). The CDR3 region is CASHPAGNSNQPQHF. The CDR3 DNA sequence: TGTGCCAGCCACCCGGCAGGAAATAGCAATCAGCCCCAGCATTTT.

To note about this clone: Other nucleotide sequences from this sample produce the same CDR3. The rearrangement joins TRBV7-9 to TRBJ2-1, with 7 bases identical to TRBD1. The CDR3 covers 14 residues. J gave up 2 bases and V 5 bases, and 3 bases lay outside the gene matches. Looked up from germline, CDR1 is SEHNR and CDR2 is FQNEAQ (reference sequence). CDR3 bases: TGTGCCAGCAGCCTGGGACAGACCTACAATGAGCAGTTCTTC. Its protein product is CASSLGQTYNEQFF.

The chain uses TRBV6-5 and TRBJ1-4, with D perhaps TRBD1 (6 bases). The CDR3 is made up of 15 amino acids. Trimming left V 8 bases short and J 5 bases short, with 18 bases between. Germline V gives CDR1 MNHEY, CDR2 SVGAGI. The CDR3 reads CASLLPGALNEKLFF. The CDR3, as DNA: TGTGCCAGCCTTTTGCCAGGGGCCCTAAATGAAAAACTGTTTTTT.

The J gene is TRBJ2-7, the V gene TRBV18, with D unclear. The V and J ends lost 2 bases and 2 bases respectively, with 7 bases between them. The CDR3 sequence is 13 residues long. Per the germline V gene, CDR1 is KGHSH and CDR2 is LQKENI. CDR3 bases: TGTGCCAGCTCACCAGGCATCACCTACGAGCAGTACTTC. Translated: CASSPGITYEQYF.

This chain connects TRBV7-9 to TRBJ1-1; 12 bases agree with TRBD1. Germline assignment: CDR1 SEHNR and CDR2 FQNEAQ (reference sequence). Germline trimming cut 7 bases from V and 3 bases from J; bases unmatched to any gene: 6. The CDR3 contains 15 residues. The CDR3 loop reads CASTRGTGGHTEAFF. In nucleotides, the CDR3 is TGTGCCAGCACCCGGGGGACAGGGGGCCACACTGAAGCTTTCTTT.

The V and J genes are TRBV5-1 and TRBJ2-6; TRBD1 is a possible D gene (6 bases). V was pared by 3 bases and J by 0 bases, with 10 bases between. Germline CDR1 and CDR2: SGHRS and YFSETQ. This CDR3 contains 16 residues. The CDR3 loop is CASSSDRISGANVLTF. The CDR3 DNA follows: TGCGCCAGCAGCTCCGACAGGATCTCTGGGGCCAACGTCCTGACTTTC.

CDR3 coding DNA: TGTGCCAGCAGCCCCGGGGAATCTACGCAGTATTTT. This gives the protein CASSPGESTQYF. The chain links TRBV11-3 to TRBJ2-3; the D gene is possibly TRBD2 (5 bases). Germline lookup yields CDR1 SGHNT and CDR2 YENEEA. V gave up 5 bases and J gave up 8 bases, with 11 bases separating them. The CDR3 loop spans 12 amino acids.

J is TRBJ1-2 and V is TRBV5-6, with 8 bases fitting TRBD1. Losses at the gene ends were 4 bases for V and 4 bases for J; bases not matched to a gene: 3. Germline V gene lookup returns CDR1 SGHDT and CDR2 YYEEEE. This CDR3 region has 13 residues. The CDR3 nucleotides read TGTGCCAGCAGCCTCGACAGGGGCTATGGCTACACCTTC. The encoded protein is CASSLDRGYGYTF.

The chain is built from TRBV19 and TRBJ1-4; no reliable D call. Per the germline V gene, CDR1 is LNHDA and CDR2 is SQIVND (reference sequence). With 3 bases removed from V and 2 bases from J, the gap between germline ends came to 10 bases. The CDR3 length is 15 residues. The CDR3 DNA reads as TGTGCCAGTAGTATCGCCGGAGGGACTAATGAAAAACTGTTTTTT. This codes for CASSIAGGTNEKLFF.